A selection of T cell receptor beta chains follows, all from one sample in a study of vaccination and CD4 T cells after COVID-19. These receptors lack a known antigen. TCRdb re-called the PCR reads through MiXCR, storing one row per CDR3 protein. The sample holds around 26,000 distinct CDR3 sequences, less than 65% seen once. Sequencing input: CD4+ T cells from blood, cultured in vitro. Receptors were obtained from a human donor who had recovered from COVID-19. The CDR3 runs from the conserved cysteine through the conserved F or W. D genes are given only for firm matches. Not every row has a clone size; where given, it reads once, few, many or a size class.

cdr3_aa cdr3_nt clone_size j_call d_call v_call
CASTILDQPQHF TGTGCCAGCACCATACTGGATCAGCCCCAGCATTTT few TRBJ1-5 NA TRBV28
CASSLRGAATFGNTIYF TGTGCCAGCAGCCTACGGGGCGCCGCCACCTTCGGAAACACCATATATTTT few TRBJ1-3 NA TRBV7-2
CASSYGGQGSYEQYF TGTGCCAGCAGTTACGGCGGACAGGGCTCCTACGAGCAGTACTTC few TRBJ2-7 TRBD1 TRBV6-5
CASSYSGVAGGETQYF TGTGCCAGCAGTTACTCGGGGGTGGCAGGGGGGGAGACCCAGTACTTC few TRBJ2-5 NA TRBV6-5
CASSDPPGAEDTQYF TGTGCCAGCAGTGACCCCCCGGGGGCGGAAGATACGCAGTATTTT once TRBJ2-3 NA TRBV6-1
CASGGTGNSPLHF TGTGCCTCCGGAGGGACGGGGAATTCACCCCTCCACTTT few TRBJ1-6 NA TRBV6-1
CAISGGLAGGLGTDTQYF TGTGCCATCAGTGGGGGACTAGCGGGAGGGCTAGGTACAGATACGCAGTATTTT NA TRBJ2-3 TRBD2 TRBV10-3
CSVEAGNYEQYF TGCAGCGTTGAGGCAGGGAATTACGAGCAGTACTTC NA TRBJ2-7 NA TRBV29-1
CASSPGLAGARAGELFF TGTGCCAGCAGCCCGGGACTAGCGGGGGCAAGAGCCGGGGAGCTGTTTTTT NA TRBJ2-2 TRBD2 TRBV7-2
CASSLGTAAGEQYF TGTGCCAGCAGTTTAGGGACAGCGGCGGGGGAGCAGTACTTC NA TRBJ2-7 NA TRBV6-5
CATRRDSGGAGELFF TGTGCCACCAGGCGGGATTCCGGGGGGGCCGGGGAGCTGTTTTTT NA TRBJ2-2 TRBD2 TRBV15
CASSPVEGLNYGYTF TGTGCCAGCTCACCCGTGGAGGGACTAAACTATGGCTACACCTTC NA TRBJ1-2 NA TRBV18
CASSLGQGTPRGTDTQYF TGTGCCAGCAGCTTAGGACAGGGGACCCCCCGGGGCACAGATACGCAGTATTTT NA TRBJ2-3 TRBD1 TRBV7-3
CASSLGYLGQPQHF TGCGCCAGCAGCCTCGGTTATCTCGGACAGCCCCAGCATTTT few TRBJ1-5 NA TRBV5-1
CASSQAGRHEQYF TGTGCCAGCAGCCAAGCTGGGCGGCACGAGCAGTACTTC NA TRBJ2-7 NA TRBV3-1
CASSTQGELPASPQHF TGTGCCAGTAGTACCCAGGGGGAACTCCCAGCATCCCCCCAGCATTTT NA TRBJ1-5 TRBD1 TRBV19
CASSLVPAGEDFF TGTGCCAGCAGCTTAGTTCCAGCGGGAGAAGACTTCTTC NA TRBJ2-1 TRBD2 TRBV7-9
CASAAATTGGKVTDTQYF TGCGCCAGCGCGGCAGCAACAACAGGGGGGAAAGTGACAGATACGCAGTATTTT NA TRBJ2-3 TRBD1 TRBV23-1
CSARDPTQGPAYNSPLHF TGCAGTGCTAGAGACCCCACTCAGGGGCCCGCTTATAATTCACCCCTCCACTTT few TRBJ1-6 NA TRBV20-1
CASSFRADPSGANVLTF TGTGCCAGCAGCTTCAGGGCGGACCCCTCTGGGGCCAACGTCCTGACTTTC NA TRBJ2-6 NA TRBV7-9
CASSYSIPGDYGYTF TGTGCCAGCAGTTACTCGATCCCCGGAGACTATGGCTACACCTTC NA TRBJ1-2 NA TRBV6-2/TRBV6-3
CATEPTYPTGELFF TGTGCCACCGAACCGACCTACCCCACCGGGGAGCTGTTTTTT large TRBJ2-2 NA TRBV24-1
CSVETSGRAKNIQYF NA NA TRBJ2-4 NA TRBV29-1
CASSTGRGGANVLTF TGTGCCAGTAGTACAGGGAGGGGTGGGGCCAACGTCCTGACTTTC NA TRBJ2-6 TRBD2 TRBV19
CASETGGVLTYNEQFF TGTGCCAGCGAGACTGGGGGCGTGCTTACTTACAATGAGCAGTTCTTC once TRBJ2-1 NA TRBV7-2
CASTLAGEYEQYF TGTGCCAGCACTCTAGCGGGAGAGTACGAGCAGTACTTC NA TRBJ2-7 TRBD2 TRBV25-1
CATSDRDHGANVLTF TGTGCCACCAGTGACAGGGACCACGGGGCCAACGTCCTGACTTTC NA TRBJ2-6 NA TRBV24-1
CASSWAGPDTQYF TGTGCCAGCAGCTGGGCTGGGCCAGATACGCAGTATTTT once TRBJ2-3 NA TRBV7-8
CSARGLASTDTQYF TGCAGTGCTAGGGGACTAGCGAGCACAGATACGCAGTATTTT few TRBJ2-3 TRBD2 TRBV20-1
CASAGTGASPLHF TGTGCCTCCGCCGGGACAGGGGCCTCACCCCTCCACTTT NA TRBJ1-6 TRBD1 TRBV30
CASSLERRQSEQYF TGTGCCAGCAGCTTAGAGCGGCGACAGTCCGAGCAGTACTTC NA TRBJ2-7 NA TRBV11-3
CASSQGQGYEQYF TGTGCCAGCAGCCAAGGACAGGGCTACGAGCAGTACTTC NA TRBJ2-7 TRBD1 TRBV11-2
CASSSPSPSTDTQYF TGTGCCAGCAGTTCCCCTAGTCCTAGCACAGATACGCAGTATTTT NA TRBJ2-3 NA TRBV28
CASSLGLAGADTQYF TGTGCCAGTAGTCTGGGACTAGCGGGAGCGGATACGCAGTATTTT few TRBJ2-3 TRBD2 TRBV19
CSARNYGYTF TGCAGTGCTAGAAACTATGGCTACACCTTC NA TRBJ1-2 NA TRBV20-1
CASSLMGTGGGYGYTF TGTGCCAGCAGCTTAATGGGGACAGGGGGCGGCTATGGCTACACCTTC NA TRBJ1-2 TRBD1 TRBV7-9
CSFLGTGRAFF TGCAGCTTTTTGGGAACCGGGAGAGCTTTCTTT NA TRBJ1-1 NA TRBV29-1
CACNDTQYF TGTGCCTGCAATGATACGCAGTATTTT few TRBJ2-3 NA TRBV7-8
CAISGATSQFF TGTGCCATCAGCGGGGCTACATCACAGTTCTTC NA TRBJ2-1 NA TRBV10-3
CASSSPSTDTQYF TGTGCCAGCAGCTCCCCCTCTACAGATACGCAGTATTTT NA TRBJ2-3 NA TRBV7-2
CSVTQGFNSPLHF TGCAGTGTTACTCAGGGGTTCAATTCACCCCTCCACTTT few TRBJ1-6 NA TRBV20-1
CASSSLAKNIQYF TGTGCCAGTAGCTCCCTAGCCAAAAACATTCAGTACTTC NA TRBJ2-4 NA TRBV19
CASSLYEGQPQHF TGTGCCAGCAGCTTGTATGAGGGTCAGCCCCAGCATTTT NA TRBJ1-5 NA TRBV7-6
CASSYSMVNTEAFF TGTGCCAGCAGTTACTCGATGGTAAACACTGAAGCTTTCTTT NA TRBJ1-1 NA TRBV6-5
CSASRSQGSTDTQYF TGCAGTGCTAGTAGGAGCCAGGGATCCACAGATACGCAGTATTTT NA TRBJ2-3 NA TRBV20-1
CASSYSRRGTGGTEAFF TGTGCCAGCAGTTACTCCAGGCGGGGTACAGGAGGTACTGAAGCTTTCTTT NA TRBJ1-1 NA TRBV6-2/TRBV6-3
CSAGTGGVLGETQYF TGCAGCGCCGGAACAGGGGGGGTGTTAGGAGAGACCCAGTACTTC NA TRBJ2-5 NA TRBV20-1
CSASQGNYGYTF TGCAGTGCGTCACAGGGGAACTATGGCTACACCTTC few TRBJ1-2 TRBD1 TRBV20-1
CASSQGLAGAEKGTEAFF TGTGCCAGCAGCCAAGGTTTAGCGGGGGCCGAGAAGGGCACTGAAGCTTTCTTT once TRBJ1-1 NA TRBV7-6
CASSLVRSRGSNQPQHF TGTGCCAGCAGCTTAGTTAGAAGCAGGGGGAGCAATCAGCCCCAGCATTTT NA TRBJ1-5 TRBD1 TRBV7-9
CSARGLAGGVYEQYF TGCAGTGCTAGAGGGCTAGCGGGAGGGGTCTACGAGCAGTACTTC NA TRBJ2-7 TRBD2 TRBV20-1